Here is one T cell receptor beta chain with its context. What antigen it recognizes has not been identified. Per-base qualities were not stored, and no clone one base away is much larger. TCRbeta CDR3 regions were amplified from genomic DNA using the immunoSEQ Assay, a bias-controlled multiplex PCR. Under the source paper's analysis protocol: Within the assay, amplification of reference gene primers was used to estimate how many nucleated cells each sample contained. To quantify the absolute abundance of each unique TCRbeta CDR3 rearrangement, sequence reads were collapsed and filtered. For each sample, productive Simpson clonality was calculated as the square root of Simpson's diversity index across productive rearrangements. TCRdb took this table from immuneACCESS and kept in-frame rearrangements with V and J called. Such tables lack part of the clones; where checked against another copy, unresolved V genes explain under half of the gap, and the rest is unexplained. That table is the source of V, J and clone size, and D and trimming were worked out from the DNA. This sample gives 70,000 to 75,000 clones in total; around 83% of them show up just once. In total, the top ten clones hold roughly 27% of the sample.

This specimen comes from a study of blood T cell repertoires in COVID-19 (dated by TCRdb to the early 2020s). Study-level background: Collaborator samples came from the United States, Italy and Spain and covered acute and convalescent phases of COVID-19. The dataset comprised deeply sampled blood TCRbeta repertoires from subjects exposed to, actively infected with, or recovered from COVID-19. The material from the prospective study consisted of cDNA or gDNA derived from T cells, B-cell-depleted T cells, or PBMCs. Samples were obtained from the ongoing ImmuneRACE study (first 160 participants) and from 1,000 to 1,500 subjects provided by 6 global collaborators. The sample metadata nearly always contained a de-identified subject ID, COVID-19 status, age in years and sex. Where available, HLA class I and class II types were obtained from metadata supplied by the sample provider rather than from assay-based typing. The repertoires were made available in a free public database intended to serve as a resource for research on the immune response to SARS-CoV-2. The paper as a whole reports these results and caveats: The amount of clinical and demographic metadata varied by source and participant and was provided uncurated.

Whole blood was collected in K2EDTA tubes by collaborating institutions according to the institutions' own protocols. For TCRbeta analysis, collaborator samples were shipped as frozen whole blood, as isolated PBMCs, or as DNA extracted from either sample type. V trim: 5 bases; J trim: 5 bases; unmatched bases: 6. Its CDR3 holds 16 amino acids, cysteine through phenylalanine. Only the CDR3 portion is preserved as DNA: 48 bases, with reading frame beginning at the first base. CDR1 LNHDA and CDR2 SQIVND were looked up in the germline V gene (reference sequence). The material sequenced was peripheral blood. The sequence is built from TRBV19 and TRBJ2-7; a stretch of 16 junction bases matches TRBD2. The clonotype originates from an older man with acute or convalescent COVID-19. The CDR3 here reads CASSPGLAGGRNEQYF. The sequenced DNA is TGTGCCAGTAGTCCGGGACTAGCGGGAGGGCGCAACGAGCAGTACTTC.